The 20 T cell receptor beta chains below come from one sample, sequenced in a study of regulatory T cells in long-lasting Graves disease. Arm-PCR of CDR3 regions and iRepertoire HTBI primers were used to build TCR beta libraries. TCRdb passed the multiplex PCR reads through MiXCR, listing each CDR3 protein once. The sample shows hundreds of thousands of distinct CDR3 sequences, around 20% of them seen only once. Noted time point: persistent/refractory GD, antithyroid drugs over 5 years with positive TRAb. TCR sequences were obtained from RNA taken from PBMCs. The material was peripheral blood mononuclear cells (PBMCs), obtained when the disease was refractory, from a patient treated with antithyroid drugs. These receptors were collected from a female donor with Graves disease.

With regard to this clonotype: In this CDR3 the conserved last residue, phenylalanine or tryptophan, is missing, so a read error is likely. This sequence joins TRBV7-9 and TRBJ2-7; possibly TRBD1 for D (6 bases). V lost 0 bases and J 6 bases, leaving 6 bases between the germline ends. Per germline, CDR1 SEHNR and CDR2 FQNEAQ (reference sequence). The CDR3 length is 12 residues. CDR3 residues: CASSLAGGEQYS. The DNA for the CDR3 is TGTGCCAGCAGCTTAGCAGGGGGCGAGCAGTACTCC.

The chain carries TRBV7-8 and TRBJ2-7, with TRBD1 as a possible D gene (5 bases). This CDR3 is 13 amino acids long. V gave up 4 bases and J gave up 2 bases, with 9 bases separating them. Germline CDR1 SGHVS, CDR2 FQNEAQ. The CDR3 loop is CASSSDKAYEQYF. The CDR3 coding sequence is TGTGCCAGCAGCTCGGACAAGGCCTACGAGCAGTACTTC.

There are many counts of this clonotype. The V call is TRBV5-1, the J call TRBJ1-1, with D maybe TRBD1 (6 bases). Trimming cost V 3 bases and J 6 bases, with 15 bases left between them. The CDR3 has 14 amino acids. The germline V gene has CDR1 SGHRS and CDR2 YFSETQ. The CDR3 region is CASSSGTSNPEAFF. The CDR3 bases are TGCGCCAGCAGCTCCGGGACATCGAATCCTGAAGCTTTCTTT.

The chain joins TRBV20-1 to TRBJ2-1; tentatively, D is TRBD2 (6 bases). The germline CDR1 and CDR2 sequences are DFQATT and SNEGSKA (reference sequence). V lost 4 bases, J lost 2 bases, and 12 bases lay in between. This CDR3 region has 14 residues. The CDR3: CSAIVAGPYNEQFF. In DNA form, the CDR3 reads TGCAGTGCTATCGTCGCGGGGCCCTACAATGAGCAGTTCTTC.

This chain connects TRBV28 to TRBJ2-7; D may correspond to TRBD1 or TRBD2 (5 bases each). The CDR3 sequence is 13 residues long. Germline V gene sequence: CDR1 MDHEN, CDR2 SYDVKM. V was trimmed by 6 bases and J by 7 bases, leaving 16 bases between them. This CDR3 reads CASSLGRFGEQYF. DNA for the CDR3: TGTGCCAGCAGCCTGGGACGGTTCGGGGAGCAGTACTTC.

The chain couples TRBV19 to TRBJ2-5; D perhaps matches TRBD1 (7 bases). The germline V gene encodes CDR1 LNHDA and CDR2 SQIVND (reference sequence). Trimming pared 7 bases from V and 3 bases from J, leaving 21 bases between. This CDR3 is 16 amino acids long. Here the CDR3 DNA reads TGTGCCAGTAAACCAAAAATGGACAGGACTAAAGAGACCCAGTACTTC. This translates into CASKPKMDRTKETQYF.

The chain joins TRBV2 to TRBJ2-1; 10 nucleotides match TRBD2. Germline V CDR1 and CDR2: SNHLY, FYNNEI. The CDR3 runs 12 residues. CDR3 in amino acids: CARAGGPIEQFF. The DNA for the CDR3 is TGTGCTAGAGCGGGAGGGCCGATTGAGCAGTTCTTC.

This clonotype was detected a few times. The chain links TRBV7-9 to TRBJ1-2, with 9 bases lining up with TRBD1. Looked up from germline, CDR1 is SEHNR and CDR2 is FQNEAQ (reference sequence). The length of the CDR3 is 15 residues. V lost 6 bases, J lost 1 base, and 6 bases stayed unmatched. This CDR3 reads CASRGQGLDNYGYTF. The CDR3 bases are TGTGCCAGCAGAGGACAGGGGCTCGATAACTATGGCTACACCTTC.

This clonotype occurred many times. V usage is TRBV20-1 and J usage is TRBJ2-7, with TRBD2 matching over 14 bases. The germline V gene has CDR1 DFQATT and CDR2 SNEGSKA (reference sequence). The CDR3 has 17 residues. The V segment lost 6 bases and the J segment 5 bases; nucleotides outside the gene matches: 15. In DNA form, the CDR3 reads TGCAGTGCCGTTGGACGGGGACTAGCGGGAGATTGGCACGAGCAGTACTTC. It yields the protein CSAVGRGLAGDWHEQYF.

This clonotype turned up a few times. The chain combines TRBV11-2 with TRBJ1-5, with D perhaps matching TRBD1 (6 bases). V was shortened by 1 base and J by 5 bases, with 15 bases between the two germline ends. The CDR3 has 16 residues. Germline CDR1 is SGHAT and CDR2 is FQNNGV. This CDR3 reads CASSLGPWDTHQPQHF. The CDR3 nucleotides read TGTGCCAGCAGCTTAGGCCCCTGGGACACCCATCAGCCCCAGCATTTT.

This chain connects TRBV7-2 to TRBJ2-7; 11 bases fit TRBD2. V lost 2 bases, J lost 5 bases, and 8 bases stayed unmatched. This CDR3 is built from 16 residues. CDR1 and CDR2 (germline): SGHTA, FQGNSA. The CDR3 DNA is TGTGCCAGCAGCTTACGAACTAGCGGGAGTCACCACGAGCAGTACTTC. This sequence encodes CASSLRTSGSHHEQYF.

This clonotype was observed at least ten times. The CDR3 loop is CASSLYLENQGQYF. DNA of the CDR3: TGTGCCAGCAGTTTATACTTGGAAAATCAGGGGCAGTACTTC. The chain links TRBV28 to TRBJ2-7, with D maybe TRBD1 (5 bases). Per the germline V gene, CDR1 is MDHEN and CDR2 is SYDVKM. The CDR3 has 14 amino acids. V lost 1 base and J 9 bases, leaving 16 bases between the germline ends.

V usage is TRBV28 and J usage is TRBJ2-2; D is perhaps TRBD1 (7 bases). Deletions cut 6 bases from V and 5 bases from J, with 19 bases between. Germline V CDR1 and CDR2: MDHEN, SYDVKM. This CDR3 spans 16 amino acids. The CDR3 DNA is TGTGCCAGCAGCACCCCCGGGGCAGGGGGGACCGGGGAGCTGTTTTTT. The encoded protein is CASSTPGAGGTGELFF.

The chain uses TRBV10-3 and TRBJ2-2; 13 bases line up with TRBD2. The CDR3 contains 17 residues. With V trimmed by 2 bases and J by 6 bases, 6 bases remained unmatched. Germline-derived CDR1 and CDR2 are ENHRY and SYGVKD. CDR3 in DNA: TGTGCCATCAGTGAGGTTGTGGGACTAGCGGGATCCGGGGAGCTGTTTTTT. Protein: CAISEVVGLAGSGELFF.

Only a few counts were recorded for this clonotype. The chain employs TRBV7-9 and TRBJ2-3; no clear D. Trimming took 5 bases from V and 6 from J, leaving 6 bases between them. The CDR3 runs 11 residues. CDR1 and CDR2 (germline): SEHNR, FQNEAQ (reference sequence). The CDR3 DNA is TGTGCCAGCAGCCCCTATGATACGCAGTATTTT. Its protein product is CASSPYDTQYF. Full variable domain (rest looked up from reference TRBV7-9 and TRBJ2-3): DTGVSQNPRHKITKRGQNVTFRCDPISEHNRLYWYRQTLGQGPEFLTYFQNEAQLEKSRLLSDRFSAERPKGSFSTLEIQRTEQGDSAMYLCASSPYDTQYFGPGTRLTVL.

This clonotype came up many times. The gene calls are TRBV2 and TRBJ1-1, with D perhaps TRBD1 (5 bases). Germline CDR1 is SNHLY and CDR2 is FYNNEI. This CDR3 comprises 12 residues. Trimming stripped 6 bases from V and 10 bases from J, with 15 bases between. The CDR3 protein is CASRGGVDVAFF. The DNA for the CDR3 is TGTGCCAGCAGGGGAGGGGTCGACGTAGCTTTCTTT.

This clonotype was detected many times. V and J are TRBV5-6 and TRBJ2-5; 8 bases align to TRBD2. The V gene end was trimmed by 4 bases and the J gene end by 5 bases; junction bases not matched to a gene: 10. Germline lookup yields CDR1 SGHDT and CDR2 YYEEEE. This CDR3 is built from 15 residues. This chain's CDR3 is CASSVWTSLGETQYF. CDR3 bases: TGTGCCAGCAGCGTGTGGACTAGCCTCGGGGAGACCCAGTACTTC.

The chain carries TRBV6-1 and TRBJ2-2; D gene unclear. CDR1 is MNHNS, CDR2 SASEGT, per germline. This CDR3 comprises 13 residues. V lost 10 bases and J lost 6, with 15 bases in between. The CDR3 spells CATSSIDAGELFF. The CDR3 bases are TGTGCCACCAGCTCAATCGATGCCGGGGAGCTGTTTTTT.

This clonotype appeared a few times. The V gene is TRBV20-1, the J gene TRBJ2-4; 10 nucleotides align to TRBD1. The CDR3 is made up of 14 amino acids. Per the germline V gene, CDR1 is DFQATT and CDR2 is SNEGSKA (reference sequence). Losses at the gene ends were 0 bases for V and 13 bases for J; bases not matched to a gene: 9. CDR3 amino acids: CSARDRTGGWVQYF. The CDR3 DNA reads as TGCAGTGCTAGAGATCGGACAGGGGGTTGGGTACAGTACTTC.

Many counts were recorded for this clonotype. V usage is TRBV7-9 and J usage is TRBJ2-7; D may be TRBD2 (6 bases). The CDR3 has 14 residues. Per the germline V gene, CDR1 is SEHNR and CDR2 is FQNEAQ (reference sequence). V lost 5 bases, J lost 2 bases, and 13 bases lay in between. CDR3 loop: CASSRSGETYEQYF. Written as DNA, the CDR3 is TGTGCCAGCAGCCGGTCGGGGGAAACCTACGAGCAGTACTTC.